Below, 29 T cell receptor beta chains from the same sample are listed, as sequenced in a study of blood T cells in healthy people across ages. Next came a second PCR, run for about 6 to 11 cycles, which used a sample-barcoded 5' primer along with a J-beta primer mix. TCRdb passed the 5' RACE reads through MiXCR, listing each CDR3 protein once. The sample has roughly 800,000 distinct CDR3 sequences; roughly 25% are singletons. These data also formed part of another study, on T cells of mothers and their children.

The sequenced sample was blood. The receptors were sampled from a boy between 10 and 17 years old in good health.

The rearrangement links TRBV5-1 to TRBJ1-2; a possible D gene is TRBD1 (6 bases). The CDR3 consists of 16 residues. Trimming took 6 bases from V and 3 from J, leaving 21 bases between them. CDR1 SGHRS and CDR2 YFSETQ come from the germline V gene. The CDR3 coding sequence is TGCGCCAGCACCTACGATATACAGGGAAGTGACTATGGCTACACCTTC. Its translation: CASTYDIQGSDYGYTF.

The chain links TRBV27 to TRBJ1-5; possible D gene TRBD1, 6 bases. This CDR3 spans 14 amino acids. The V and J ends lost 1 base and 5 bases respectively, with 9 bases between them. Germline V gives CDR1 MNHEY, CDR2 SMNVEV (reference sequence). The CDR3 sequence is CASSLWAGDQPQHF. The DNA for the CDR3 is TGTGCCAGCAGTTTATGGGCAGGGGATCAGCCCCAGCATTTT.

A few counts support this clonotype. The gene calls are TRBV27 and TRBJ2-5; D may be TRBD2 (7 bases). V was trimmed by 6 bases and J by 1 base, leaving 15 bases between them. CDR1 and CDR2 (germline): MNHEY, SMNVEV (reference sequence). The length of the CDR3 is 15 residues. The CDR3: CASRPSGGPQETQYF. The CDR3 nucleotides are TGTGCCAGCAGACCGTCGGGGGGCCCCCAAGAGACCCAGTACTTC.

This clonotype was recorded a few times. The chain links TRBV15 to TRBJ1-1, with TRBD1 identical over 8 bases. V was clipped by 0 bases and J by 4 bases; unmatched bases: 10. Germline V CDR1 and CDR2: LNHNV, YYDKDF (reference sequence). CDR3 size: 17 residues. In nucleotides, the CDR3 is TGTGCCACCAGCAGAGATGGACAGGGCGCGTGGAGCACTGAAGCTTTCTTT. It is translated as CATSRDGQGAWSTEAFF.

This rearrangement joins TRBV7-9 to TRBJ2-1; tentatively, D is TRBD2 (6 bases). Trimming pared 5 bases from V and 7 bases from J, leaving 15 bases between. Germline lookup yields CDR1 SEHNR and CDR2 FQNEAQ (reference sequence). The length of the CDR3 is 14 residues. The CDR3 loop is CASSLWGERNEQFF. For the CDR3, the DNA is TGTGCCAGCAGCCTCTGGGGGGAGCGGAATGAGCAGTTCTTC.

The rearrangement joins TRBV27 to TRBJ1-4, with D possibly being TRBD1 (6 bases). The CDR3 loop spans 13 amino acids. The germline CDR1 and CDR2 sequences are MNHEY and SMNVEV (reference sequence). The V end was cut by 8 bases, the J end by 7 bases, with 14 bases between. The CDR3 DNA reads TGTGCCAGCGCCCGAGGGGGTAGTGAAAAACTGTTTTTT. It is translated as CASARGGSEKLFF.

The chain uses TRBV5-1 and TRBJ2-5; D not certain. The J call may be faulty, since TRBJ2-1 better matches the DNA end. Germline V gives CDR1 SGHRS, CDR2 YFSETQ. This CDR3 comprises 14 residues. The CDR3 sequence: CASSLMRVRAEQFF. CDR3 nucleotides: TGCGCCAGCAGCTTGATGAGAGTCCGGGCTGAGCAGTTCTTC.

This clonotype was observed a handful of times. The chain carries TRBV10-3 and TRBJ1-5; the D gene is possibly TRBD1 (6 bases). Trimming shortened V by 2 bases and J by 1 base, and 12 bases separated the two germline ends. The CDR3 contains 16 residues. Germline CDR1 ENHRY, CDR2 SYGVKD. The CDR3 nucleotides are TGTGCCATCAGTGAGACAGGGACGAGAAGCAATCAGCCCCAGCATTTT. Its translation: CAISETGTRSNQPQHF.

J is TRBJ2-2 and V is TRBV5-1; TRBD1 is a possible D gene (6 bases). The CDR3 loop spans 17 amino acids. The V end lost 3 bases, the J end lost 0 bases, and 15 bases lay between the germline ends. The germline V gene has CDR1 SGHRS and CDR2 YFSETQ. Here the CDR3 reads CASSSTGSGANTGELFF. CDR3 in DNA: TGCGCCAGCAGCTCGACTGGGTCAGGGGCGAACACCGGGGAGCTGTTTTTT.

The gene calls are TRBV7-2 and TRBJ2-1; 7 nucleotides match TRBD2. Germline V gene lookup returns CDR1 SGHTA and CDR2 FQGNSA. Unmatched junction bases numbered 9, after V lost 4 bases and J lost 3 bases. The CDR3 is 16 residues long. The CDR3 is CASSWGLAVNYNEQFF. The CDR3 DNA sequence: TGTGCCAGCAGCTGGGGCCTAGCGGTAAACTACAATGAGCAGTTCTTC.

The chain carries TRBV6-1 and TRBJ1-5; TRBD1 matches at 10 bases. The V and J ends lost 7 bases and 6 bases, in that order; junction bases with no gene match: 15. The CDR3 totals 17 residues. Germline V gene lookup returns CDR1 MNHNS and CDR2 SASEGT. DNA of the CDR3: TGTGCCAGCATCCCCGGGGGGGACAGGGGTCTAGGTCAGCCCCAGCATTTT. This sequence encodes CASIPGGDRGLGQPQHF.

CDR3 amino acids: CASSLKVTDTQYF. Written as DNA, the CDR3 is TGTGCCAGCAGTTTAAAAGTCACAGATACGCAGTATTTT. This rearrangement joins TRBV6-5 to TRBJ2-3; D gene uncertain. Germline CDR1 and CDR2: MNHEY and SVGAGI. The ends were cut back, 4 bases at V and 2 bases at J, with 7 bases in the middle. CDR3 length equals 13 residues.

This clonotype has a handful of counts. This chain joins TRBV7-2 and TRBJ1-4; possible D gene TRBD1, 6 bases. The CDR3 is 14 residues long. V was trimmed by 5 bases and J by 5 bases, leaving 12 bases between them. Germline values: CDR1 SGHTA, CDR2 FQGNSA. The DNA for the CDR3 is TGTGCCAGCAGCGCATCCGGACAGAATGAAAAACTGTTTTTT. This gives the protein CASSASGQNEKLFF.

The rearrangement uses TRBV6-2 or TRBV6-3 and TRBJ1-2; D possibly corresponds to TRBD1 (5 bases). Germline CDR1 is MNHEY and CDR2 is SVGEGT. V lost 2 bases to trimming and J lost 2 bases, with 9 bases between them. This CDR3 spans 14 amino acids. CDR3 residues: CASSYPGLNYGYTF. The CDR3 DNA is TGTGCCAGCAGTTACCCGGGACTAAACTATGGCTACACCTTC.

This clonotype was observed a few times. V and J are TRBV5-1 and TRBJ2-5; TRBD2 might be the D (6 bases). Trimming took off 6 bases at V and 2 bases at J, with 11 bases between the two ends. Per germline, CDR1 SGHRS and CDR2 YFSETQ. This CDR3 region has 13 residues. The CDR3 coding sequence is TGCGCCAGCAACGGGGGAAGACAAGAGACCCAGTACTTC. This gives the protein CASNGGRQETQYF.

The rearrangement uses TRBV6-6 and TRBJ2-5, with 7 bases lining up with TRBD1. Germline CDR1 MNHNY, CDR2 SVGAGI (reference sequence). V gave up 2 bases and J gave up 3 bases; unmatched junction bases: 9. CDR3 length: 16 residues. CDR3: CASSYAPGQSKETQYF. The CDR3 bases are TGTGCCAGCAGTTACGCGCCGGGACAGAGTAAAGAGACCCAGTACTTC.

V and J are TRBV6-6 and TRBJ2-5; 7 bases align to TRBD1. J lost 4 bases, V lost 6 bases, and 8 bases had no gene match. The CDR3 has 14 residues. Germline loops: CDR1 MNHNY, CDR2 SVGAGI (reference sequence). This CDR3 reads CASRYRTGRETQYF. DNA for the CDR3: TGTGCCAGCAGATACAGGACAGGTAGAGAGACCCAGTACTTC.

V usage is TRBV7-8 and J usage is TRBJ1-1, with D tentatively TRBD1 (6 bases). Germline V gene lookup returns CDR1 SGHVS and CDR2 FQNEAQ. V lost 1 base and J lost 3, with 15 bases in between. This CDR3 comprises 16 residues. The CDR3 reads CASSLDSTGFDTEAFF. The CDR3 nucleotides are TGTGCCAGCAGCTTAGACAGCACAGGGTTCGACACTGAAGCTTTCTTT.

There are a few counts of this clonotype. The CDR3 is CATRTGALLSNEAFF. The CDR3 DNA reads TGTGCCACCAGGACAGGGGCCCTCTTGAGTAATGAAGCTTTCTTT. The chain has TRBV6-2 or TRBV6-3 and TRBJ1-1, with 9 bases that match TRBD1. Per the germline V gene, CDR1 is MNHEY and CDR2 is SVGEGT. The trim removed 10 bases at V and 7 bases at J, leaving 16 bases unmatched. The CDR3 loop spans 15 amino acids.

This clonotype has more than one count but fewer than ten. The rearrangement uses TRBV4-2 and TRBJ1-1; D uncertain. Trimming took 0 bases from V and 0 from J, leaving 8 bases between them. Germline V lookup: CDR1 LGHNA, CDR2 YNFKEQ. CDR3 length equals 15 residues. The DNA of the CDR3 is TGTGCCAGCAGCCAAGAGGCACCAATGAACACTGAAGCTTTCTTT. Translated, it gives CASSQEAPMNTEAFF.

In this sample, this clonotype turned up a few times. V and J are TRBV24-1 and TRBJ2-1, with 12 bases fitting TRBD2. Germline V gives CDR1 KGHDR, CDR2 SFDVKD. CDR3 size: 15 residues. Unmatched junction bases numbered 6, after V lost 3 bases and J lost 10 bases. The CDR3 reads CATSDAASGRAEQFF. CDR3 bases: TGTGCCACCAGTGATGCGGCTAGCGGGAGGGCCGAGCAGTTCTTC.

This chain's CDR3 is CASSEGGVVDTQYF. CDR3 nucleotide sequence: TGTGCCAGCAGTGAGGGGGGAGTCGTAGATACGCAGTATTTT. The V gene is TRBV6-1, the J gene TRBJ2-3, with D perhaps matching TRBD2 (6 bases). V shed 3 bases and J shed 5 bases, with 12 bases lying between them. Looked up from germline, CDR1 is MNHNS and CDR2 is SASEGT. This CDR3 is built from 14 residues.

For the CDR3, the DNA is TGTGCCAGCAGCGGGCGGCGGGAGGTAGGGGAGACCCAGTACTTC. It is translated as CASSGRREVGETQYF. V gene TRBV25-1 combines with J gene TRBJ2-5; 8 bases fit TRBD2. The CDR3 runs 15 residues. CDR1 is MGHDK and CDR2 is SYGVNS in the germline V gene. Unmatched junction bases numbered 11, after V lost 6 bases and J lost 5 bases.

The chain uses TRBV4-3 and TRBJ1-4; possible D gene TRBD1, 6 bases. The CDR3 spans 17 residues. V was shortened by 5 bases and J by 1 base, with 17 bases between the two germline ends. CDR1 is LGHNA and CDR2 is YSLEER in the germline V gene. Here the CDR3 DNA reads TGCGCCAGCAGCACAAGCCTGGGGGCTCTAACTAATGAAAAACTGTTTTTT. It specifies CASSTSLGALTNEKLFF.

This clonotype showed up just a few times. The chain has TRBV4-1 and TRBJ2-5, with 11 bases lining up with TRBD1. The DNA end is more similar to TRBJ2-1, so the J call may be wrong. Germline assignment: CDR1 MGHRA and CDR2 YSYEKL. The CDR3 runs to 16 residues. CDR3 sequence reads: CASSQEGTGGGNEQFF. The CDR3 nucleotides are TGCGCCAGCAGCCAAGAAGGGACAGGGGGAGGCAATGAGCAGTTCTTC.

This chain connects TRBV30 to TRBJ1-3; D is unresolved. The CDR3 totals 13 residues. Trimming took 4 bases from V and 4 from J, leaving 11 bases between them. The germline V gene encodes CDR1 GTSNPN and CDR2 SVGIG (reference sequence). The CDR3 sequence: CAWINSNGNTIYF. DNA for the CDR3: TGTGCCTGGATAAACAGTAACGGAAACACCATATATTTT.

The CDR3: CSARSEAGHPYEQYF. The CDR3 bases are TGCAGTGCCCGTTCGGAGGCGGGCCATCCCTACGAGCAGTACTTC. This chain connects TRBV20-1 to TRBJ2-7, with a tentative D call TRBD2 (5 bases). Germline values: CDR1 DFQATT, CDR2 SNEGSKA (reference sequence). This CDR3 spans 15 amino acids. V dropped 6 bases and J dropped 2 bases, with 20 bases sitting between them.

CDR3 amino acids: CASSVLKGGTEAFF. In DNA, the CDR3 is TGTGCCAGCAGTGTGCTCAAGGGGGGCACTGAAGCTTTCTTT. The chain recombines TRBV28 with TRBJ1-1, with D perhaps matching TRBD1 (6 bases). Trimming shortened V by 5 bases and J by 4 bases, and 14 bases separated the two germline ends. Germline V gives CDR1 MDHEN, CDR2 SYDVKM. The CDR3 is 14 residues long.

This clonotype occurred once. This chain uses TRBV9 with TRBJ2-1, with TRBD2 matching 8 bases. Germline V gene data show CDR1 as SGDLS and CDR2 as YYNGEE. This CDR3 contains 14 residues. V shed 0 bases, J shed 8 bases, and the junction held 4 bases outside the gene matches. CDR3 loop: CASSVGTSSHEQFF. CDR3 coding DNA: TGTGCCAGCAGCGTAGGGACTAGCAGTCATGAGCAGTTCTTC.